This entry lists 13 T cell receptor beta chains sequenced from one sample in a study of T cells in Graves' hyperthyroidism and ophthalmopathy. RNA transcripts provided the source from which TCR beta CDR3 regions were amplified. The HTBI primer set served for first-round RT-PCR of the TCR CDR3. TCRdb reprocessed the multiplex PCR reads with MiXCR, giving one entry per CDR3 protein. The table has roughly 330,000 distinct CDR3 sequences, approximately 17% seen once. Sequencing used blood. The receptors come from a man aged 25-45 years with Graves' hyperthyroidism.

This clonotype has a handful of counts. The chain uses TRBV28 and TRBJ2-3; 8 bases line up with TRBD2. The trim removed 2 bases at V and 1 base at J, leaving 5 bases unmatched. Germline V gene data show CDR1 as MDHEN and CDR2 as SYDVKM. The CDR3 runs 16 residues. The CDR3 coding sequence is TGTGCCAGCAGTTTAGCCCTAGCGGGCGGCACAGATACGCAGTATTTT. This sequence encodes CASSLALAGGTDTQYF. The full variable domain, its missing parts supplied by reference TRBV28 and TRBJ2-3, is DVKVTQSSRYLVKRTGEKVFLECVQDMDHENMFWYRQDPGLGLRLIYFSYDVKMKEKGDIPEGYSVSREKKERFSLILESASTNQTSMYLCASSLALAGGTDTQYFGPGTRLTVL.

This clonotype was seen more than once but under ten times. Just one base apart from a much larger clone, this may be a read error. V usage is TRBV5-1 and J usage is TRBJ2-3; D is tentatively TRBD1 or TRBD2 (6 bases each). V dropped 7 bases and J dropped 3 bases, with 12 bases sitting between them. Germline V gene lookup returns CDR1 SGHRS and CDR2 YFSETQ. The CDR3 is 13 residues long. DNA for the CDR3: TGCGCCAGCCGGCGCGGGACAACAGATACGCAGTATTTT. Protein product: CASRRGTTDTQYF.

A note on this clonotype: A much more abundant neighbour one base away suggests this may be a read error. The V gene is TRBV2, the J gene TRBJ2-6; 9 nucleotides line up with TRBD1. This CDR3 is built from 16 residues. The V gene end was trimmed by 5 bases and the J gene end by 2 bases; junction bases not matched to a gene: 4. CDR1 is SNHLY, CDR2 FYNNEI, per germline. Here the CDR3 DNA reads TGTGCCAGCAGTTCACAGGGGGCGCCTGGGGCCAACGTCCTGACTTTC. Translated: CASSSQGAPGANVLTF.

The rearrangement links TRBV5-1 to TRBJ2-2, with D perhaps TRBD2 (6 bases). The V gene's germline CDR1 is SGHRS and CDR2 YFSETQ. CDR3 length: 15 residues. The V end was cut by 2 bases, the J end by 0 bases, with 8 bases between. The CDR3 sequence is CASSFLAPNTGELFF. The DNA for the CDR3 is TGCGCCAGCAGCTTCCTAGCGCCGAACACCGGGGAGCTGTTTTTT.

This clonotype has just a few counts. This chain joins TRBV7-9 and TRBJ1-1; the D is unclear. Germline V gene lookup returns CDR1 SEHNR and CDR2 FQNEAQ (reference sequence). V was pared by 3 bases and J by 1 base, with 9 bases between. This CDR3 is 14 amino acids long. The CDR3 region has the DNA TGTGCCAGCAGCTTTCGTCAGGAGAACACTGAAGCTTTCTTT. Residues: CASSFRQENTEAFF. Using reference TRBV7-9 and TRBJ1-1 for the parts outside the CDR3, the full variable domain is DTGVSQNPRHKITKRGQNVTFRCDPISEHNRLYWYRQTLGQGPEFLTYFQNEAQLEKSRLLSDRFSAERPKGSFSTLEIQRTEQGDSAMYLCASSFRQENTEAFFGQGTRLTVV.

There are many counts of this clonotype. The CDR3 DNA reads as TGCAGTGCTCCGAGAAGGGGGGGCACAGATACGCAGTATTTT. Its protein is CSAPRRGGTDTQYF. The genes are TRBV20-1 and TRBJ2-3; possibly TRBD1 or TRBD2 for D (6 bases each). Germline V gene data show CDR1 as DFQATT and CDR2 as SNEGSKA (reference sequence). With 5 bases removed from V and 1 base from J, the gap between germline ends came to 13 bases. CDR3 length: 14 amino acids.

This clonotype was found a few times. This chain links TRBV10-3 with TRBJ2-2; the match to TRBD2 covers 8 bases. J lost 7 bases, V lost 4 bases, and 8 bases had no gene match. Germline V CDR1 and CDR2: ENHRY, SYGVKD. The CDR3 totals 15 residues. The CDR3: CAISVTGREVGELFF. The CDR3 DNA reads TGTGCCATCAGTGTGACCGGGAGGGAAGTCGGGGAGCTGTTTTTT.

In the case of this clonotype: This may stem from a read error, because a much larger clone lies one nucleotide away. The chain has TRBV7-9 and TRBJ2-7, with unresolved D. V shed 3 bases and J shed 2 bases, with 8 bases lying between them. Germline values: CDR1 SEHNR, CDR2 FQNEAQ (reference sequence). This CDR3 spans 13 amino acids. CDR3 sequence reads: CASSFKVTYEQYF. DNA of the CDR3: TGTGCCAGCAGCTTTAAGGTTACCTACGAGCAGTACTTC.

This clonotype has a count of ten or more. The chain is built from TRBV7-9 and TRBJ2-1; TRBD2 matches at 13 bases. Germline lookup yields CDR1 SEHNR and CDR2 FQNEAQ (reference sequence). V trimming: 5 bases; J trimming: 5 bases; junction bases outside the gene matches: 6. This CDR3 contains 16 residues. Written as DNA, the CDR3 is TGTGCCAGCAGCCTCCGGACTAGCGGGAGCAACAATGAGCAGTTCTTC. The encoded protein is CASSLRTSGSNNEQFF.

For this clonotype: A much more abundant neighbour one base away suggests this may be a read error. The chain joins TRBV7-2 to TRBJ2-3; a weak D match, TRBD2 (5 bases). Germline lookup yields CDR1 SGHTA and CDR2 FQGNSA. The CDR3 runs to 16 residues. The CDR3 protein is CASGLARSASPDTQYF. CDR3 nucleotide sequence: TGTGCCAGCGGCTTAGCGCGATCTGCGAGTCCAGATACGCAGTATTTT.

CDR3 sequence (DNA): TGCGCCAGCCAGCCCAGCGGGATATACGAGCAGTACTTC. This encodes CASQPSGIYEQYF. The chain joins TRBV10-2 to TRBJ2-7; 7 bases align to TRBD2. The CDR3 loop spans 13 amino acids. From germline, CDR1 is WSHSY and CDR2 SAAADI. J was trimmed by 4 bases and V by 8 bases; bases with no gene match: 8.

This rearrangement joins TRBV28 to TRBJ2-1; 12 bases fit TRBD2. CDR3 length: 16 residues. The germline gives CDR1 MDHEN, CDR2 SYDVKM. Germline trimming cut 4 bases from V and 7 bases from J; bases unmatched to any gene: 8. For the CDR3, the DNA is TGTGCCAGCAGTTCCAGACTAGCGGGAGTTAGGAATGAGCAGTTCTTC. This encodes CASSSRLAGVRNEQFF. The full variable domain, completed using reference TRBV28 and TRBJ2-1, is DVKVTQSSRYLVKRTGEKVFLECVQDMDHENMFWYRQDPGLGLRLIYFSYDVKMKEKGDIPEGYSVSREKKERFSLILESASTNQTSMYLCASSSRLAGVRNEQFFGPGTRLTVL.

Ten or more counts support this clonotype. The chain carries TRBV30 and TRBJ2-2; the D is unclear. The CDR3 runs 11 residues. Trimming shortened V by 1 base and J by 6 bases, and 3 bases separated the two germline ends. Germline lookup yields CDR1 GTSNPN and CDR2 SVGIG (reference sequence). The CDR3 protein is CAWSASGELFF. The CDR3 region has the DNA TGTGCCTGGAGTGCCTCCGGGGAGCTGTTTTTT.